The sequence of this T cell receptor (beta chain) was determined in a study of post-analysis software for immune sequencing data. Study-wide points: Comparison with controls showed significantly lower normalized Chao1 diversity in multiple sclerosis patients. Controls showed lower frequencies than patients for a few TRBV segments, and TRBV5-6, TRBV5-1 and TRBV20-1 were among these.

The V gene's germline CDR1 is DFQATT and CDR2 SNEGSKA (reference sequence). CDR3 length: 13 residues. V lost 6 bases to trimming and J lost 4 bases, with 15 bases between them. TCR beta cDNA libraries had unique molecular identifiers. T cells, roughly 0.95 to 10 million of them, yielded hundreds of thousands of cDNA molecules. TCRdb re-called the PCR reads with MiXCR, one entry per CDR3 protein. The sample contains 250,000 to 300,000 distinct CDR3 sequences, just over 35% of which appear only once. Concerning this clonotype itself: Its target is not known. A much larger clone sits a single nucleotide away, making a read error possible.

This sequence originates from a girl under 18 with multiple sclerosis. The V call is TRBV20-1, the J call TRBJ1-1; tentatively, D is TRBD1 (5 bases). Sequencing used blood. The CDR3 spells CSASDNHGTEAFF. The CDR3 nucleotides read TGCAGTGCCTCGGACAATCACGGCACTGAAGCTTTCTTT.